This TCR beta chain was captured in a study of OX40 agonist ivuxolimab in advanced cancers. Notes on the research overall: The costimulatory receptor OX40 (CD134) was targeted by ivuxolimab, a fully human IgG2 agonistic monoclonal antibody. The point of sequencing TCRbeta in the periphery was to test whether ivuxolimab changed TCR sequence diversity and drove clonal T-cell expansion. Among the roughly 54 dose-escalation patients, approximately 20 had hepatocellular carcinoma, 15 or so melanoma, 9 renal cell carcinoma and 9 head and neck cancer. Partial responses occurred in three dose-escalation patients: two with cutaneous melanoma and one with hepatocellular carcinoma. Patients were allowed to have had prior anti-PD-1, anti-PD-L1 or anti-CTLA-4 therapy, and less than 45% of the dose-escalation patients had previously received checkpoint inhibitors. In the dose-escalation cohort, around four fifths of patients were male, and the mean age was approximately 60 years, with a range of 23 to 79. Intravenous ivuxolimab was administered to patients every 2 weeks at six dose levels: 0.01, 0.1, 0.3, 1.5, 3 and 10 mg/kg. The monotherapy dose-escalation portion (N of about 47 patients) of the phase I ivuxolimab trial is reported in the paper.

The germline V gene supplies CDR1 MDHEN and CDR2 SYDVKM. V and J are truncated by 1 base and 3 bases respectively, leaving an intervening sequence of 9 bases. The CDR3 measures 14 amino acids from cysteine to phenylalanine. This entry keeps only the CDR3 DNA: 42 bases, framed from base 1. Points on this clone: Its antigen is still unknown. Per-base quality was not reported, and no clone a single base away is much larger than it.

Patients with a history of autoimmune disease or receiving systemic immunosuppression were excluded from the trial. Peripheral blood for TCR sequencing was collected from all dose cohorts at baseline, on cycle 4 day 1, and on cycle 7 day 1. The samples were drawn from a first-in-human, open-label, multicenter phase I dose-escalation trial of ivuxolimab. Adults with locally advanced or metastatic melanoma, renal cell carcinoma, hepatocellular carcinoma or head and neck squamous cell carcinoma were enrolled in the trial. Before TCR sequencing, CD4+ T cells and CD8+ T cells were sorted from peripheral blood as separate populations. To sequence the TCRbeta CDR3 region, genomic DNA was isolated from the sorted cells. TCRbeta CDR3 regions were sequenced using the immunoSEQ Assay. TCRdb took this table from immuneACCESS and kept in-frame rearrangements with V and J called. Such tables lack part of the clones; where checked against another copy, unresolved V genes explain under half of the gap, and the rest is unexplained. The sample yields over 40,000 clones; around 87% were counted once. The ten biggest clones cover over 0.35% of the sample.

Paper-wide results and their limitations: After ivuxolimab, CD8+ T cells had more expanded clones than CD4+ T cells on average. The antigen specificity of the peripheral T cells that underwent clonal expansion was not determined. In the 0.1-3.0 mg/kg groups, partial responders had among the lowest normalized peripheral clonal expansion, particularly in CD8+ T cells. At doses of 0.1 to 3.0 mg/kg, clonal expansion of both CD4+ and CD8+ blood T cells was observed from baseline to week 6. Low levels of normalized T-cell clonal expansion were also seen in some nonresponding patients.

This specimen was CD4+ or CD8+ T cells sorted from blood, taken in a trial of the OX40 agonist ivuxolimab. The chain employs TRBV28 and TRBJ1-1; TRBD1 is perhaps the D gene, given 6 matching bases. This clonotype was sampled from an adult with an advanced solid tumor such as melanoma, head and neck, liver or kidney cancer. The encoded CDR3 is CASSLLQGYTEAFF. The DNA sequence reads TGTGCCAGCAGTTTATTACAGGGCTACACTGAAGCTTTCTTT.